This paragraph covers one T cell receptor (beta chain) sequence. The ends lost 4 bases at V and 7 bases at J; junction bases unmatched: 4. The CDR3 covers 14 residues. Germline CDR1 is MDHEN and CDR2 is SYDVKM. These data belong to a study of blood T cell repertoires in COVID-19. Profiling relied on immunoSEQ multiplex PCR, and the TCRdb table lists in-frame clones only, not all of them. The table includes around 140,000 clones, 80% to 85% detected once. The V and J genes are TRBV28 and TRBJ1-5; 10 nucleotides align to TRBD1. This clonotype was obtained from a woman in her fifties or sixties with acute or convalescent COVID-19. Sequenced sample: peripheral blood. CDR3 loop: CASSSTGGGQPQHF. The CDR3 DNA sequence: TGTGCCAGCAGTTCGACAGGGGGCGGACAGCCCCAGCATTTT. Using reference TRBV28 and TRBJ1-5 for the parts outside the CDR3, the full variable domain is DVKVTQSSRYLVKRTGEKVFLECVQDMDHENMFWYRQDPGLGLRLIYFSYDVKMKEKGDIPEGYSVSREKKERFSLILESASTNQTSMYLCASSSTGGGQPQHFGDGTRLSIL.